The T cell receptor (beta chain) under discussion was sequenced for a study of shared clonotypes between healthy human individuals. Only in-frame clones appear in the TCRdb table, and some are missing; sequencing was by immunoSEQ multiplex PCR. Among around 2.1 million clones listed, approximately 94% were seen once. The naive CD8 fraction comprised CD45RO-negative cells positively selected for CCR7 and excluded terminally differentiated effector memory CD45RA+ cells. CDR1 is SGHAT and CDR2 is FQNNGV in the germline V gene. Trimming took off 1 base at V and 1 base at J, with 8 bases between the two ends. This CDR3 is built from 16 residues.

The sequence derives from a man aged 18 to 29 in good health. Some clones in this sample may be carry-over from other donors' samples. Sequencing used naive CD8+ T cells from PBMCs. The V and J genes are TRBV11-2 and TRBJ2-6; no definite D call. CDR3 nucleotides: TGTGCCAGCAGCTTAGTTGTGGTTTCTGGGGCCAACGTCCTGACTTTC. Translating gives CASSLVVVSGANVLTF.